This T cell receptor (beta chain) was obtained from a study of blood T cell repertoires in COVID-19. Study as a whole: The United States, Italy and Spain provided the acute and convalescent COVID-19 samples. PBMCs, B-cell-depleted T cells, or T cells provided the cDNA or gDNA that made up the material.

Per the study methods: Reference gene primer amplification gave nucleated cell count estimates. TCRdb's table, derived via immunoSEQ multiplex PCR, lists solely in-frame clones and lacks some. The D gene and trimming were derived from the DNA, and the V and J assignments and clone size from that table. The sample has 55,000 to 75,000 clones; around three quarters are singletons. The length of the CDR3 is 18 residues. The germline CDR1 and CDR2 sequences are LNHDA and SQIVND (reference sequence). Trimming left V 1 base short and J 1 base short, with 17 bases between. J is TRBJ2-1 and V is TRBV19; perhaps TRBD2 as D (5 bases). The receptor comes from a human donor in a cohort sampled during active COVID-19. Sample: peripheral blood. CDR3 amino acids: CASSIALWERRSYNEQFF. CDR3 bases: TGTGCCAGTAGTATAGCTCTTTGGGAGCGGAGGTCCTACAATGAGCAGTTCTTC. Full variable domain (rest looked up from reference TRBV19 and TRBJ2-1): DGGITQSPKYLFRKEGQNVTLSCEQNLNHDAMYWYRQDPGQGLRLIYYSQIVNDFQKGDIAEGYSVSREKKESFPLTVTSAQKNPTAFYLCASSIALWERRSYNEQFFGPGTRLTVL.